The T cell receptor (beta chain) described here comes from a study of blood T cell repertoires in COVID-19 (dated by TCRdb to the early 2020s). At the level of the whole study: The collaborator samples originated in the United States, Italy and Spain and spanned the acute and convalescent phases of COVID-19. The repertoires were released in a freely available public database intended as a resource for research on the immune response to SARS-CoV-2. HLA class I and class II types, where available, came from metadata supplied by the sample provider rather than from assay-based typing. The material from the prospective study consisted of cDNA or gDNA derived from T cells, B-cell-depleted T cells, or PBMCs. Sample metadata almost always included a de-identified subject ID, COVID-19 status, age in years and sex. The samples were drawn from the first 160 participants of the ongoing ImmuneRACE study and from 1,254 subjects provided by 6 global collaborators. Deeply sampled blood TCRbeta repertoires from subjects exposed to, actively infected with, or recovered from COVID-19 were included in the dataset. The full study reports these points: The quantity of clinical and demographic metadata differed by source and by participant and was supplied without curation.

Each collaborating institution followed its own protocols to collect whole blood in K2EDTA tubes. Collaborator samples were shipped for TCRbeta analysis as frozen whole blood, isolated PBMCs, or DNA extracted from either sample type. V ends up 3 bases short and J 2 bases short, with an unmatched junction base count of 4. The germline V gene encodes CDR1 LNHDA and CDR2 SQIVND (reference sequence). The CDR3 has 14 amino acids, counting the end cysteine and phenylalanine. The sequence is cut down to CDR3 DNA, 42 bases in frame from base 1. Comments on this clone: Its cognate antigen has yet to be identified. Per-base qualities were not stored, and no clone one base away is much larger.

TCRbeta CDR3 regions were amplified from genomic DNA by means of the immunoSEQ Assay, a bias-controlled multiplex PCR. In the authors' own workflow: The number of nucleated cells in each sample was estimated from the amplification of reference gene primers within the assay. To quantify the absolute abundance of each unique TCRbeta CDR3 rearrangement, sequence reads were collapsed and filtered. For each sample, productive Simpson clonality was calculated as the square root of Simpson's diversity index over productive rearrangements. As stored in TCRdb, this immuneACCESS dataset retains in-frame rearrangements with V and J assigned. A fraction of the clones does not appear; measured against another copy, unresolved V genes explain less than half of the discrepancy, and the remainder lacks a known reason. D and trimming were read from the DNA, whereas the V and J calls and clone size are those reported in that table. The sample has about 44,000 clones on record, 87% of them singletons. The ten most abundant clones make up about a quarter of the sample.

In this chain, TRBV19 is recombined with TRBJ2-7, with TRBD1 matching 7 junction bases. The sequencing input was peripheral blood. This receptor was identified in a woman of 80 years or more in a cohort sampled during active or convalescent COVID-19. The nucleotide sequence is TGTGCCAGTAGTATCGCGGACAGGCCCTACGAGCAGTACTTC. The resulting protein is CASSIADRPYEQYF.